The rows below give T cell receptor beta chains drawn from one sample of a study of T cell responses to AZD1222 COVID-19 vaccine. The method was immunoSEQ multiplex PCR; TCRdb's version includes in-frame clones alone and lacks a portion of them. The repertoire consists of 150,000 to 200,000 clones, with 85% to 95% occurring once and the leading ten covering about 2.5%. The material was peripheral blood, obtained on day 0 of AZD1222 vaccination. These receptors were obtained from an adult in good health. CDR3s include the opening cysteine and the closing phenylalanine or tryptophan. Clone size is stated in some rows and not others, as once, few, many or a class when expanded.

clone size	V gene	J gene	CDR3 protein
.	TRBV27	TRBJ2-7	CASSRGRGERIYEQYF
.	TRBV11-2	TRBJ2-3	CASSLPSGGRASTDTQYF
.	TRBV28	TRBJ2-2	CASSSPSGFTGELFF
.	TRBV12-3/TRBV12-4	TRBJ1-2	CASSLLGSYGYTF
.	TRBV3-1/TRBV3-2	TRBJ2-7	CASSPVASGSYEQYF
once	TRBV6-5	TRBJ1-1	CASSYGQRNTEAFF
.	TRBV30	TRBJ1-5	CAWSVRGRVNQPQHF
.	TRBV7-2	TRBJ1-1	CASSLDMDTEAFF
.	TRBV15	TRBJ1-1	CATSRDNRANTEAFF
once	TRBV4-1	TRBJ2-7	CASSQDWQRGTSGRAWEQYF
.	TRBV9	TRBJ2-5	CASSVETLGTQYF
.	TRBV5-1	TRBJ2-2	CASSGPTSGRGGELFF
.	TRBV7-9	TRBJ2-1	CASSSIDEQFF
.	TRBV4-2	TRBJ2-5	CASSQVGIQETQYF
few	TRBV2	TRBJ2-4	CASSALAKNIQYF
.	TRBV6-5	TRBJ1-3	CASSPGTLAGNTIYF
.	TRBV11-2	TRBJ2-7	CASTLETMAAPYEQYF
.	TRBV28	TRBJ2-3	CASSLRASGYTDTQYF
once	TRBV5-1	TRBJ2-7	CASSLGQGGEQYF
.	TRBV30	TRBJ1-5	CAWSIGRGNQPQHF
.	TRBV5-1	TRBJ2-5	CASSLGDQETQYF
.	TRBV12-3/TRBV12-4	TRBJ1-6	CASSLGKRGLHF
.	TRBV4-2	TRBJ2-2	CASSQARWTGELFF
.	TRBV28	TRBJ1-4	CASSDQGEKLFF
.	TRBV5-6	TRBJ2-7	CASSFVTSGGYEQYF
.	TRBV7-2	TRBJ2-3	CASSLTSGANGDTQYF
.	TRBV29-1	TRBJ1-2	CSADPTGTGNYGYTF
.	TRBV10-1	TRBJ1-4	CASSESYGNEKLFF